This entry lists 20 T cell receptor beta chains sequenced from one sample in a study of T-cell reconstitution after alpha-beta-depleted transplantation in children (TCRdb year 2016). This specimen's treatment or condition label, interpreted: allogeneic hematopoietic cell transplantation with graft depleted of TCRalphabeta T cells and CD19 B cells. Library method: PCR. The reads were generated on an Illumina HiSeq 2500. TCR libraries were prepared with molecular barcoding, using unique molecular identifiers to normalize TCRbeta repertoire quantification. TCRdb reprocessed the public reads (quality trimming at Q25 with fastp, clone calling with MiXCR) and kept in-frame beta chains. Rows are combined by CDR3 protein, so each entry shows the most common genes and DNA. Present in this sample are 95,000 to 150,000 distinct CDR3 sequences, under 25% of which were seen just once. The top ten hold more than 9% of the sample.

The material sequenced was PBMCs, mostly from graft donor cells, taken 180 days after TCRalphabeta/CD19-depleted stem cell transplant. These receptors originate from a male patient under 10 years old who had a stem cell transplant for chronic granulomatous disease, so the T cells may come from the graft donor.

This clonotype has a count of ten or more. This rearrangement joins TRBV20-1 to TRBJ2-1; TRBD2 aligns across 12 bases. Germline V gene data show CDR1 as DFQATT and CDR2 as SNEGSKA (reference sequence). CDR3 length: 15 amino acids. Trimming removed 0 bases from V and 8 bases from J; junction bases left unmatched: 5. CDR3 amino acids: CSARDRTSGNYEQFF. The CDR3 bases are TGCAGTGCTAGAGATAGGACTAGCGGGAACTATGAGCAGTTCTTC.

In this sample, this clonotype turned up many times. CDR3 region: CASSLVRGGNQPQHF. As DNA, the CDR3 is TGTGCCAGCAGCTTAGTCAGGGGGGGCAATCAGCCCCAGCATTTT. V is TRBV7-2 and J is TRBJ1-5, with TRBD1 identical over 7 bases. Germline V lookup: CDR1 SGHTA, CDR2 FQGNSA. The J segment lost 2 bases and the V segment lost 1 base, leaving 2 bases of the junction unmatched. The CDR3 has 15 residues.

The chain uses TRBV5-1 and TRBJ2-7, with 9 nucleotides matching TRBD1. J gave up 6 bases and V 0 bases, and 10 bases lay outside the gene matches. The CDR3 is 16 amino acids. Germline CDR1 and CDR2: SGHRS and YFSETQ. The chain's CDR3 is CASSLGWTGASGEQYF. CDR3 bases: TGCGCCAGCAGCTTGGGATGGACAGGGGCAAGCGGCGAGCAGTACTTC.

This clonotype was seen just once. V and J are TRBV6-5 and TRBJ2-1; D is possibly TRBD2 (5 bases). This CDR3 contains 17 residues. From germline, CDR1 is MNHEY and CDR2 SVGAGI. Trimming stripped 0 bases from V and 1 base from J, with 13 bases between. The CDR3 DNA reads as TGTGCCAGCAGTTACTCCCAAGTGGGAGATTCCTACAATGAGCAGTTCTTC. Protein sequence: CASSYSQVGDSYNEQFF.

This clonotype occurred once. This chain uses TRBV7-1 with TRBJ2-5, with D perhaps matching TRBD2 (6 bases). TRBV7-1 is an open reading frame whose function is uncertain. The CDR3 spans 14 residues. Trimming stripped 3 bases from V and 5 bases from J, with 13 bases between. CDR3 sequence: CASSSRLVLETQYF. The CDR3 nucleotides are TGTGCCAGCAGCTCCCGACTAGTACTTGAGACCCAGTACTTC.

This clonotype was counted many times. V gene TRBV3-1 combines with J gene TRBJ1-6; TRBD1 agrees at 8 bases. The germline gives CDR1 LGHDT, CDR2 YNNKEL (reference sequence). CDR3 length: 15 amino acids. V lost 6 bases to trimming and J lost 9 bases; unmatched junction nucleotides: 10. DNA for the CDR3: TGTGCCAGCAGGGACTGGGACAGGCGGGCTTCACCCCTCCACTTT. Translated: CASRDWDRRASPLHF.

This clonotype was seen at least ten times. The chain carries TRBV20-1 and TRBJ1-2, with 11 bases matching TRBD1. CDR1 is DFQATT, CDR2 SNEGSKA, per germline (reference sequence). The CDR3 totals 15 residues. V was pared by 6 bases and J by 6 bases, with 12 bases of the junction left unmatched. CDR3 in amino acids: CSALGQGAVFNGYTF. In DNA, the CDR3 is TGCAGTGCCCTTGGACAGGGGGCGGTGTTTAATGGCTACACCTTC.

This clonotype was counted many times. CDR3 sequence: CASSLFSGAGLYNQPQHF. CDR3 sequence (DNA): TGTGCCAGCAGTTTATTCTCGGGGGCAGGGCTATACAATCAGCCCCAGCATTTT. J is TRBJ1-5 and V is TRBV28; D perhaps matches TRBD1 (6 bases). Germline V gene sequence: CDR1 MDHEN, CDR2 SYDVKM. V lost 1 base to trimming and J lost 3 bases, with 19 bases between them. This CDR3 is built from 18 residues.

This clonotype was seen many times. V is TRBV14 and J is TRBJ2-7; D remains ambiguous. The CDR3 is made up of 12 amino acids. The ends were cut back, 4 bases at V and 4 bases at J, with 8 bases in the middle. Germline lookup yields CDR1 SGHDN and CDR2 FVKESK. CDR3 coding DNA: TGTGCCAGCAGCCCCTTGGGGTACGAGCAGTACTTC. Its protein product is CASSPLGYEQYF.

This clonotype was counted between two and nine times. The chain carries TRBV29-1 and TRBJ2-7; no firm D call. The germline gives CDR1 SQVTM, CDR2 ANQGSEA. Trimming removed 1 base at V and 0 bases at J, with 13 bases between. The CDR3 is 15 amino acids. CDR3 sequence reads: CSVEVRFSTSYEQYF. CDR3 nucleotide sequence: TGCAGCGTTGAAGTTAGGTTCTCAACCTCCTACGAGCAGTACTTC.

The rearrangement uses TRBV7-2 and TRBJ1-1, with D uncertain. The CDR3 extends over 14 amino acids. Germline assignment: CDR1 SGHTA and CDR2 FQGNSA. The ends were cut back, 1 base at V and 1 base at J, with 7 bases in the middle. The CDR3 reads CASSLVAGNTEAFF. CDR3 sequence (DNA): TGTGCCAGCAGCTTAGTTGCAGGGAACACTGAAGCTTTCTTT.

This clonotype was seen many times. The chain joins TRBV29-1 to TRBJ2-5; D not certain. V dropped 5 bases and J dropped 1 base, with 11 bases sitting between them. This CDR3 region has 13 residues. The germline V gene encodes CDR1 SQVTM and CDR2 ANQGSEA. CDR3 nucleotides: TGCAGCGTTATATTCGGCATCCAAGAGACCCAGTACTTC. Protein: CSVIFGIQETQYF.

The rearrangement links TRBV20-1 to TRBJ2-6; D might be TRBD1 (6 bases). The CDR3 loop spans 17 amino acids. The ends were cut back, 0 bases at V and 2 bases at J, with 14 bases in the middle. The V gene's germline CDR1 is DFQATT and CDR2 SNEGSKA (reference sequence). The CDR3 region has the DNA TGCAGTGCTAGAGATAAGCCCCCAGGGGCTGGGGCCAACGTCCTGACTTTC. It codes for CSARDKPPGAGANVLTF.

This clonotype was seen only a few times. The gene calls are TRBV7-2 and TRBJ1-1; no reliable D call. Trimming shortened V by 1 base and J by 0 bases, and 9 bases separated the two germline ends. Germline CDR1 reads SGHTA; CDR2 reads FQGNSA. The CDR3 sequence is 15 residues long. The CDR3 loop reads CASSLDELLNTEAFF. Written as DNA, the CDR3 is TGTGCCAGCAGCTTAGATGAACTGTTGAACACTGAAGCTTTCTTT.

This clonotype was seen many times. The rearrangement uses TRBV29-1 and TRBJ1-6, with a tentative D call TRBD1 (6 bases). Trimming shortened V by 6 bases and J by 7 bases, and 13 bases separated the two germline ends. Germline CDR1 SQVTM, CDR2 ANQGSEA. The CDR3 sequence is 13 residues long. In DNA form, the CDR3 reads TGCAGCGTGTTACAGGGAATGAATTCACCCCTCCACTTT. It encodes CSVLQGMNSPLHF.

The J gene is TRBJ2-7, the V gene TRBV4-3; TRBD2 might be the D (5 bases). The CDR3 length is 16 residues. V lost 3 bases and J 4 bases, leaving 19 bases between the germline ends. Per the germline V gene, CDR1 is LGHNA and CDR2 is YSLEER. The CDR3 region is CASSQFLDGNGYEQYF. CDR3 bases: TGCGCCAGCAGCCAGTTCCTTGACGGGAATGGGTACGAGCAGTACTTC.

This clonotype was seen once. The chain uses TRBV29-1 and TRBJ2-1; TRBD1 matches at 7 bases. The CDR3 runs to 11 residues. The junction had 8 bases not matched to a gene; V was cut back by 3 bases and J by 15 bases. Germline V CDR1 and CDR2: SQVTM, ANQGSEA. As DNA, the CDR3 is TGCAGCGTTGACGAGACAGGGCCTTTGTTCTTC. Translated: CSVDETGPLFF.

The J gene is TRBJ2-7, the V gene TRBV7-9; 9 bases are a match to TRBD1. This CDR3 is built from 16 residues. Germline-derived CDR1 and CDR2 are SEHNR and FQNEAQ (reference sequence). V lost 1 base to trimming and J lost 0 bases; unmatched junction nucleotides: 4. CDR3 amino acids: CASSLGNRGLSYEQYF. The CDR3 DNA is TGTGCCAGCAGCTTAGGCAACAGGGGGCTCTCCTACGAGCAGTACTTC.

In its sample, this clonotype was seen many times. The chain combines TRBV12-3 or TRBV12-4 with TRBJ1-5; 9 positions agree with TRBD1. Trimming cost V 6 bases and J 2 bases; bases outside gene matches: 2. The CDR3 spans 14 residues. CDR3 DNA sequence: TGTGCCAGCAGCTGGACAGGGGGCAATCAGCCCCAGCATTTT. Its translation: CASSWTGGNQPQHF.

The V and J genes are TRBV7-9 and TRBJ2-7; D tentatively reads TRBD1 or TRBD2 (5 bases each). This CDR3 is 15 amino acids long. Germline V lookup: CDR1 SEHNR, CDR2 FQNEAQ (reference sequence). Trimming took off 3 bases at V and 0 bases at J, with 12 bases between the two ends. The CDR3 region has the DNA TGTGCCAGCAGCTTGGCGGCGAGGGGCTCCTACGAGCAGTACTTC. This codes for CASSLAARGSYEQYF.